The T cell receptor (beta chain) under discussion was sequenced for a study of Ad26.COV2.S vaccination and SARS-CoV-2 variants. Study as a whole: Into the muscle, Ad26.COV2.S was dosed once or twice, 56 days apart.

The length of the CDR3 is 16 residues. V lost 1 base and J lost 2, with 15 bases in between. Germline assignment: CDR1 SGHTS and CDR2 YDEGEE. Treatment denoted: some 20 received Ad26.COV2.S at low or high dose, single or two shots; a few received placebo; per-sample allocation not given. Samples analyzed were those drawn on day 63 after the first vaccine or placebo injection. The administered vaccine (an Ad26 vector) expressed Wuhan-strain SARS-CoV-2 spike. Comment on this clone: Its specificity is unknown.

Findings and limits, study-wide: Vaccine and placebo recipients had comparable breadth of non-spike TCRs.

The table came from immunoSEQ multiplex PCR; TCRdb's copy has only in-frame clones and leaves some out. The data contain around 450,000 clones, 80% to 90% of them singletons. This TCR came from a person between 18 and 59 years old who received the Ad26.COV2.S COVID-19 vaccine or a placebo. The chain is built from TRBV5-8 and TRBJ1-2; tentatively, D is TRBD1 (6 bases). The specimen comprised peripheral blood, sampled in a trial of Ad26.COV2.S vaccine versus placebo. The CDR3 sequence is CASSLFGTFLNYGYTF. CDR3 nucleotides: TGTGCCAGCAGCTTGTTTGGGACATTCCTGAACTATGGCTACACCTTC.